The rows below give T cell receptor beta chains drawn from one sample of a study of cytomegalovirus exposure and HLA in healthy donors. Sequencing was performed with immunoSEQ multiplex PCR; in TCRdb, only in-frame clones are kept and a portion is missing. Of 200,000 or so clones detected, over 65% appear once; the ten largest clones hold about 7%. The specimen sequenced was PBMCs. The receptors derive from a man younger than 30 in good health and CMV-seropositive. CDR3s leave out the opening cysteine and the closing phenylalanine or tryptophan. Each record gives: V gene, CDR3 protein.

v_gene: TRBV4-3; CDR3aa: ASRKVGQGAKFYGYT
v_gene: TRBV13; CDR3aa: ASSLGWGLAGGNTGELF
v_gene: TRBV29-1; CDR3aa: SVDRGGTNEKLF
v_gene: TRBV18; CDR3aa: ASSPPGGQGGHEQY
v_gene: TRBV6-5; CDR3aa: ASRRGTGAYEQY
v_gene: TRBV7-9; CDR3aa: ASSRTGNYGYT
v_gene: TRBV4-3; CDR3aa: ASSPSRATYEQY
v_gene: TRBV4-3; CDR3aa: ASSQDRGTGDTQY
v_gene: TRBV7-9; CDR3aa: ASEQGNEQY
v_gene: TRBV7-3; CDR3aa: ASSLTAGDEQY
v_gene: TRBV18; CDR3aa: ASSPPPADLTTQY
v_gene: TRBV15; CDR3aa: ATSRDRLAGVSEQF
v_gene: TRBV12-5; CDR3aa: ASGLGRVNTEAF
v_gene: TRBV13; CDR3aa: ASSLGGEREQF
v_gene: TRBV7-8; CDR3aa: ASSLPPSNEQF
v_gene: TRBV5-4; CDR3aa: ASSLAGRQSSGEQF
v_gene: TRBV30; CDR3aa: AFTTSGYEQY
v_gene: TRBV19; CDR3aa: ASSGSLTDTQY
v_gene: TRBV9; CDR3aa: ASSVAIRRENLGEQF
v_gene: TRBV30; CDR3aa: AWSSGRGGTQY
v_gene: TRBV7-9; CDR3aa: ASTLVAGLYNEQF
v_gene: TRBV28; CDR3aa: ASSPPGGSPYEQY
v_gene: TRBV4-1; CDR3aa: ASSRVQGNQPQH